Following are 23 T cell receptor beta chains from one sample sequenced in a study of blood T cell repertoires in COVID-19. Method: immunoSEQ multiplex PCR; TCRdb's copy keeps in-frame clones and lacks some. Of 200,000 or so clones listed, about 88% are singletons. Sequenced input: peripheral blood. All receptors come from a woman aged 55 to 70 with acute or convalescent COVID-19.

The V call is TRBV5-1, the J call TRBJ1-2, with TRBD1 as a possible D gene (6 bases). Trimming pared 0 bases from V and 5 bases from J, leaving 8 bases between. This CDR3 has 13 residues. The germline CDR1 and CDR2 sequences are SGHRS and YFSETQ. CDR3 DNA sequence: TGCGCCAGCAGCTTGGACAGGGCTTATGGCTACACCTTC. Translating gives CASSLDRAYGYTF.

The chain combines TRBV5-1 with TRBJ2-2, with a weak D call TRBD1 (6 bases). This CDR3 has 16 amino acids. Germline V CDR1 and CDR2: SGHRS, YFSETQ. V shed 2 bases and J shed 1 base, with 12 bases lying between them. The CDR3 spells CASSLPVGGNTGELFF. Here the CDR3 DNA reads TGCGCCAGCAGCTTACCTGTAGGGGGGAACACCGGGGAGCTGTTTTTT.

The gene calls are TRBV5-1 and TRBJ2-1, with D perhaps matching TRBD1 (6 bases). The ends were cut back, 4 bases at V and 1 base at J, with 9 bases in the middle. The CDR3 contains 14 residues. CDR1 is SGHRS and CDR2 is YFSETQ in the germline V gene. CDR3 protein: CASSPQGSYNEQFF. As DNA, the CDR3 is TGCGCCAGCAGCCCCCAGGGGTCCTACAATGAGCAGTTCTTC.

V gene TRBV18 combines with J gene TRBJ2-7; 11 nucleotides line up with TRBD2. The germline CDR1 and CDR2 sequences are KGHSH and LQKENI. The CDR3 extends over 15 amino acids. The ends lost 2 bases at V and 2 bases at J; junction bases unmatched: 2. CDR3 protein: CASSPSTSGAYEQYF. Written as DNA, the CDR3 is TGTGCCAGCTCACCATCGACTAGCGGGGCCTACGAGCAGTACTTC.

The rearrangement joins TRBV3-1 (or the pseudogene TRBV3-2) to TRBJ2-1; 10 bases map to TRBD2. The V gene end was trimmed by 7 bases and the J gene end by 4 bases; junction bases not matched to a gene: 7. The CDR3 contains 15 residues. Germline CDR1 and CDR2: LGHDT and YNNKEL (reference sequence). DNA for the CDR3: TGTGCCAGCACGCCTGAGCGGGGGGGATACAATGAGCAGTTCTTC. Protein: CASTPERGGYNEQFF.

CDR3 nucleotide sequence: TGCGCCAGCAGCGGGGGCCCCTACTATGGCTACACCTTC. Its protein product is CASSGGPYYGYTF. The chain uses TRBV5-1 and TRBJ1-2; D is perhaps TRBD1 (6 bases). CDR1 and CDR2 from the germline V gene are SGHRS and YFSETQ. V dropped 4 bases and J dropped 3 bases, with 10 bases sitting between them. The length of the CDR3 is 13 residues.

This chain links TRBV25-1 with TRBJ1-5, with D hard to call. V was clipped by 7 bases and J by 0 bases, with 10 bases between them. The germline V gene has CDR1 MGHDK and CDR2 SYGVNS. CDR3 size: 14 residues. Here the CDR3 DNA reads TGTGCCAGCAAGAGGCTTCATAGCAATCAGCCCCAGCATTTT. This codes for CASKRLHSNQPQHF.

The CDR3 coding sequence is TGTGCCAGCAGCCCGCACCCCAGGGGATCTAGCAATCAGCCCCAGCATTTT. Its translation is CASSPHPRGSSNQPQHF. The chain recombines TRBV11-2 with TRBJ1-5; TRBD1 is a possible D gene (6 bases). CDR1 is SGHAT and CDR2 is FQNNGV in the germline V gene. CDR3 length: 17 residues. Trimming stripped 5 bases from V and 0 bases from J, with 17 bases between.

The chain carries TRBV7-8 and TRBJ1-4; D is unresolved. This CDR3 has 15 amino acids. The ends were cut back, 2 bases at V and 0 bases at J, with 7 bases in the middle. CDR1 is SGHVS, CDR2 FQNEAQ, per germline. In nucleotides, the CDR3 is TGTGCCAGCAGCTTACCGCTACCAACTAATGAAAAACTGTTTTTT. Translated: CASSLPLPTNEKLFF.

The CDR3 is CATSETGTGPLPQHF. DNA for the CDR3: TGTGCCACCAGTGAAACAGGGACAGGGCCTTTACCCCAGCATTTT. This rearrangement joins TRBV15 to TRBJ1-5; 9 positions agree with TRBD1. This CDR3 comprises 15 residues. Losses at the gene ends were 6 bases for V and 10 bases for J; bases not matched to a gene: 13. Germline CDR1 reads LNHNV; CDR2 reads YYDKDF (reference sequence). The full variable domain, in which reference TRBV15 and TRBJ1-5 provide the parts outside the CDR3, is DAMVIQNPRYQVTQFGKPVTLSCSQTLNHNVMYWYQQKSSQAPKLLFHYYDKDFNNEADTPDNFQSRRPNTSFCFLDIRSPGLGDTAMYLCATSETGTGPLPQHFGDGTRLSIL.

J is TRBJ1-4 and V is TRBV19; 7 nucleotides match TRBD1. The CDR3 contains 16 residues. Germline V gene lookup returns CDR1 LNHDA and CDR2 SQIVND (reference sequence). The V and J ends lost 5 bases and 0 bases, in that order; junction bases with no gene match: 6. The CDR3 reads CASSSGTVATNEKLFF. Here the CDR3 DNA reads TGTGCCAGTAGTTCCGGGACAGTTGCAACTAATGAAAAACTGTTTTTT.

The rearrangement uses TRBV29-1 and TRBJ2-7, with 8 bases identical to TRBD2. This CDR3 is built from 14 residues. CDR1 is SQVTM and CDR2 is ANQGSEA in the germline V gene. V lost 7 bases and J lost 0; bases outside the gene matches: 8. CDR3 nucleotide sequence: TGCAGCGGTCGACTAGCGCTAGACTCCTACGAGCAGTACTTC. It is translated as CSGRLALDSYEQYF.

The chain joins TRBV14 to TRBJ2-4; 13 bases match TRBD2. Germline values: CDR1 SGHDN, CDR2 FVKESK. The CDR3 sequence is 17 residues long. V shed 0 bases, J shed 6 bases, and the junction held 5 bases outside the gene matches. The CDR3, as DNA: TGTGCCAGCAGCCAAGAAGTACTAGCGGGGGGGAGAAACATTCAGTACTTC. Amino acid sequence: CASSQEVLAGGRNIQYF.

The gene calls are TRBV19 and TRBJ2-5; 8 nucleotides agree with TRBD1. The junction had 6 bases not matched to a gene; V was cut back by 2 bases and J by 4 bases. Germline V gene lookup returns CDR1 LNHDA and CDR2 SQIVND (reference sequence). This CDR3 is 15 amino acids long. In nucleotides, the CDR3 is TGTGCCAGTAGTATAACAGGGGGTGGGGGAGAGACCCAGTACTTC. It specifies CASSITGGGGETQYF.

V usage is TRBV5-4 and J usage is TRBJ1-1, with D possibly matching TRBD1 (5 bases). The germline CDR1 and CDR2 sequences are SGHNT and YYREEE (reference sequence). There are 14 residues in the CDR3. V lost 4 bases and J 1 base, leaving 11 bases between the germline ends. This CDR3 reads CASSPGLQNTEAFF. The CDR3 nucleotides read TGTGCCAGCAGCCCAGGGTTACAGAACACTGAAGCTTTCTTT.

The CDR3 sequence: CASSQQRNTGELFF. In DNA form, the CDR3 reads TGTGCCAGCAGCCAACAGAGAAACACCGGGGAGCTGTTTTTT. The J gene is TRBJ2-2, the V gene TRBV9; D is undetermined. Looked up from germline, CDR1 is SGDLS and CDR2 is YYNGEE. There are 14 residues in the CDR3. V shed 4 bases and J shed 2 bases, with 9 bases lying between them.

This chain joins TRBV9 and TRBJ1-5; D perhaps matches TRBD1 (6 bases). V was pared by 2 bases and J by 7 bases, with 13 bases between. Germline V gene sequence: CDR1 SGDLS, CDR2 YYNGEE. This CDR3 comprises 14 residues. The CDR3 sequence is CASSVGGAHQPQHF. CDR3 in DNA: TGTGCCAGCAGCGTGGGGGGGGCGCACCAGCCCCAGCATTTT.

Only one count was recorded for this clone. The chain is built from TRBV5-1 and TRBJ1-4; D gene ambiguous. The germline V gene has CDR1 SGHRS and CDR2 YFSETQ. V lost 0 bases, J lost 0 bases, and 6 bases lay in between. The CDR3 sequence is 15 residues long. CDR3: CASSLGATTNEKLFF. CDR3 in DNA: TGCGCCAGCAGCTTGGGGGCCACAACTAATGAAAAACTGTTTTTT.

The CDR3 protein is CASSRTGGAGHTEAFF. CDR3 DNA sequence: TGTGCCAGTAGTCGGACAGGGGGCGCCGGTCACACTGAAGCTTTCTTT. V and J are TRBV19 and TRBJ1-1, with 11 positions matching TRBD1. Germline V gene data show CDR1 as LNHDA and CDR2 as SQIVND (reference sequence). CDR3 size: 16 residues. The V gene end was trimmed by 5 bases and the J gene end by 3 bases; junction bases not matched to a gene: 8.

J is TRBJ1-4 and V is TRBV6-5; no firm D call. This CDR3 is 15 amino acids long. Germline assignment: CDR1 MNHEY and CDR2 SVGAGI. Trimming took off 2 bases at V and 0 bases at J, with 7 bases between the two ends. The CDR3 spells CASSYDSATNEKLFF. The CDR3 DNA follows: TGTGCCAGCAGTTACGACTCTGCAACTAATGAAAAACTGTTTTTT.

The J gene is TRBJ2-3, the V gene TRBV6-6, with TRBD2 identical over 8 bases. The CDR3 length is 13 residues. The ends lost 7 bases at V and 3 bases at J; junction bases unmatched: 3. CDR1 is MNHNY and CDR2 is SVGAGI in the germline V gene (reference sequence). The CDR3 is CASTVAGTDTQYF. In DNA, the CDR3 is TGTGCCAGCACTGTAGCGGGAACAGATACGCAGTATTTT.

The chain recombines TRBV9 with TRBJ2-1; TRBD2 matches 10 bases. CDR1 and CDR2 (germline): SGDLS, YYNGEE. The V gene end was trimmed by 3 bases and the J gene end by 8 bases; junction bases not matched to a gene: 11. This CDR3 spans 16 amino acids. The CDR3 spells CASSEQSGRANDEQFF. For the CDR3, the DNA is TGTGCCAGCAGCGAGCAAAGCGGGAGGGCCAACGATGAGCAGTTCTTC.

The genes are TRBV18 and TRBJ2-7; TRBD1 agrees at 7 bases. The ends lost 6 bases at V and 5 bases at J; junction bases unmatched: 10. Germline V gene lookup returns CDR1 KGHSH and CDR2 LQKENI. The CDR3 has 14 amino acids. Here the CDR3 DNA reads TGTGCCAGCTCCCCCGAACTACAGGGGCACGAGCAGTACTTC. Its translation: CASSPELQGHEQYF.